What follows describes a single T cell receptor beta chain. Its antigen is currently not known. No base qualities exist here, and no much larger clone lies one base off it. This record comes from a study of cytomegalovirus exposure and HLA in healthy donors (dated 2017 in TCRdb). General notes on the study: The 666 repertoires of the first cohort and the approximately 130 validation repertoires were produced on the same platform, according to a later analysis. The study was designed to test whether signatures of past pathogen exposure could be identified by cataloging public T cell receptors. Besides the first cohort of around 700 subjects, a separate validation cohort made up of roughly 130 different subjects was used. The study combined high-throughput TCR immunosequencing, statistical association of individual TCRs with disease status, and machine learning to predict cytomegalovirus infection status.

What the work shows at the level of the full study, not this receptor alone: Cytomegalovirus status was reported to be diagnosed by the classifier with high specificity and sensitivity in both the original and validation cohorts. A total of some 180 TCR beta chains were listed by the study as associated with cytomegalovirus. Across donors, most TCR sequences were observed very rarely, whereas some public TCRs were present in many individuals. All 120 or so repertoires were used to score co-occurrence in the validation cohort in a later analysis, because that analysis had no HLA typing for the cohort. The authors suggested that the approach could potentially be extended to other disease states and immunological phenotypes. In vitro tests confirmed that a few of the cytomegalovirus-associated TCR beta chains recognize cytomegalovirus antigens. Of the cluster scores, approximately 94% were above 0 in a later analysis, which found that TCRs clustered in the first cohort also tended to co-occur in the 120 validation repertoires.

The library was made by the immunoSEQ multiplex PCR assay. For the original study's pipeline: A statistical classification framework was built to diagnose cytomegalovirus status from the catalog of TCR beta chain sequences. TCRdb holds this immuneACCESS table with in-frame rearrangements only. Some clones are missing; in checked studies, unresolved V genes explain under half, and the rest has no known cause. V and J calls and clone size come straight from that table; D and trimming were deduced from the DNA. This sample is represented by about 150,000 clones; 70% to 90% of them were singletons. The ten biggest clones cover approximately 3% of the sample. The donors were included in the validation cohort of 130 or so subjects, a group kept apart from the roughly 700-subject first cohort. This sequence originates from a man younger than 35 in good health and CMV-seronegative. The sequenced sample was PBMCs.

The nucleotide sequence is TGCGCCAGCAGCCAAGATGATTCGGGACTCCTCTCCTACAATGAGCAGTTCTTC. It specifies CASSQDDSGLLSYNEQFF. Here the chain combines TRBV4-3 and TRBJ2-1; the D gene is perhaps TRBD2, on 6 matching bases. V is reduced by 0 bases and J by 0 bases, leaving a spacing of 15 bases between them. From a lookup of the germline V gene, CDR1 and CDR2 are LGHNA and YSLEER. Including the terminal cysteine and phenylalanine, the CDR3 comprises 18 residues. Solely the CDR3 DNA is kept, with 54 bases framed from the first base.